These 21 T cell receptor beta chains originate from one sample sequenced in a study of regulatory T cells in long-lasting Graves disease. With iRepertoire HTBI primers and Arm-PCR of CDR3 regions, TCR beta libraries were built. TCRdb re-called the multiplex PCR reads through MiXCR, storing one row per CDR3 protein. The table includes roughly 250,000 distinct CDR3 sequences, 18% detected once. The time point is: newly diagnosed GD, antithyroid drugs for less than 3 months. Construction of the TCR library relied on RNA isolated from PBMCs. The same data also went into a second study, on T cells in Graves' hyperthyroidism and ophthalmopathy.

The source was peripheral blood mononuclear cells (PBMCs), collected at new diagnosis, from a patient treated with antithyroid drugs. The receptors come from a woman in her 30s with Graves disease.

This clonotype was observed at least ten times. The V call is TRBV7-9, the J call TRBJ1-4; no definite D call. The CDR3 totals 15 residues. Germline CDR1 SEHNR, CDR2 FQNEAQ (reference sequence). With 3 bases removed from V and 4 bases from J, the gap between germline ends came to 12 bases. CDR3 sequence reads: CASSLNGPGNEKLFF. CDR3 DNA: TGTGCCAGCAGCTTGAACGGGCCCGGTAATGAAAAACTGTTTTTT.

This clonotype was counted many times. The CDR3 DNA follows: TGTGCCAGCAGCTTTGGAGAGGGGGAAGCTTTCTTT. It is translated as CASSFGEGEAFF. The chain recombines TRBV7-2 with TRBJ1-1; D is possibly TRBD1 (5 bases). Per the germline V gene, CDR1 is SGHTA and CDR2 is FQGNSA. The CDR3 loop spans 12 amino acids. Trimming pared 3 bases from V and 8 bases from J, leaving 10 bases between.

This clonotype was counted many times. The V call is TRBV5-1, the J call TRBJ2-7, with 13 bases identical to TRBD2. This CDR3 is 15 amino acids long. Germline V gene sequence: CDR1 SGHRS, CDR2 YFSETQ. V lost 4 bases and J lost 2; bases outside the gene matches: 3. CDR3 region: CASSHGTSGAYEQYF. The CDR3 DNA follows: TGCGCCAGCAGCCACGGGACTAGCGGGGCCTACGAGCAGTACTTC.

Ten or more counts support this clonotype. This chain joins TRBV20-1 and TRBJ1-5; D not certain. Trimming took 4 bases from V and 6 from J, leaving 16 bases between them. The germline V gene encodes CDR1 DFQATT and CDR2 SNEGSKA (reference sequence). The CDR3 is made up of 14 amino acids. The DNA for the CDR3 is TGCAGTGCTACGGATAAGAGTATAGGTCAGCCCCAGCATTTT. Its protein product is CSATDKSIGQPQHF.

This chain links TRBV4-1 with TRBJ1-6; TRBD1 matches 9 bases. Trimming removed 3 bases from V and 0 bases from J; junction bases left unmatched: 9. The germline V gene encodes CDR1 MGHRA and CDR2 YSYEKL. The CDR3 has 19 amino acids. DNA of the CDR3: TGCGCCAGCAGCCACCTCACCGGGACAGGGAGCTCCTATAATTCACCCCTCCACTTT. Amino acid sequence: CASSHLTGTGSSYNSPLHF.

A few counts support this clonotype. This chain joins TRBV5-1 and TRBJ2-5, with TRBD1 as a possible D gene (6 bases). The CDR3 totals 13 residues. Trimming cost V 5 bases and J 1 base, with 9 bases left between them. Germline V gene lookup returns CDR1 SGHRS and CDR2 YFSETQ. CDR3 sequence reads: CASRGAVQETQYF. CDR3 nucleotide sequence: TGCGCCAGCAGGGGGGCAGTCCAAGAGACCCAGTACTTC.

This clonotype was observed a handful of times. The V call is TRBV5-1, the J call TRBJ2-2, with 10 bases matching TRBD1. The CDR3 runs to 18 residues. V shed 2 bases and J 4 bases; nucleotides not matched to a gene: 11. Germline CDR1 is SGHRS and CDR2 is YFSETQ. CDR3 in amino acids: CASSFFSGQGILTGELFF. Here the CDR3 DNA reads TGCGCCAGCAGCTTTTTTTCGGGACAGGGGATTCTCACCGGGGAGCTGTTTTTT.

Concerning this clonotype itself: A junction end diverges from the germline sequence, so it may reflect a read error. This chain uses TRBV7-7 with TRBJ2-6, with D maybe TRBD2 (5 bases). CDR1 and CDR2 (germline): SSHAT, FNYEAQ (reference sequence). CDR3 size: 17 residues. The CDR3 region is CASSSLPGEPGANVLTF. CDR3 bases: TGTGCTAGCAGCTCACTACCCGGGGAGCCTGGGGCCAACGTCCTGACTTTC.

At least ten counts were recorded for this clonotype. This chain uses TRBV9 with TRBJ2-5, with D unresolved. Germline V gene lookup returns CDR1 SGDLS and CDR2 YYNGEE. This CDR3 spans 13 amino acids. Trimming pared 1 base from V and 1 base from J, leaving 5 bases between. The CDR3 bases are TGTGCCAGCAGCGTAAGTGTCCAAGAGACCCAGTACTTC. As protein: CASSVSVQETQYF.

This clonotype came up many times. This rearrangement joins TRBV29-1 to TRBJ1-1, with no clear D. The CDR3 is 10 amino acids. The germline CDR1 and CDR2 sequences are SQVTM and ANQGSEA. Trimming left V 4 bases short and J 6 bases short, with 6 bases between. For the CDR3, the DNA is TGCAGCGTTGGCAGTCCTGAAGCTTTCTTT. It specifies CSVGSPEAFF.

This clonotype was detected ten times or more. This chain connects TRBV7-9 to TRBJ1-1, with D tentatively TRBD1 (5 bases). Trimming took off 0 bases at V and 6 bases at J, with 23 bases between the two ends. The V gene's germline CDR1 is SEHNR and CDR2 FQNEAQ (reference sequence). CDR3 size: 18 residues. Here the CDR3 DNA reads TGTGCCAGCAGCTTAGCGGATGGGGACGGACAAAACGGGGCTGAAGCTTTCTTT. It codes for CASSLADGDGQNGAEAFF.

The chain is built from TRBV6-1 and TRBJ2-1; 11 positions match TRBD2. CDR3 length equals 15 residues. With V trimmed by 6 bases and J by 6 bases, 7 bases remained unmatched. The germline gives CDR1 MNHNS, CDR2 SASEGT. The CDR3 nucleotides read TGTGCCAGCAGGAAACTAGCGGGAGAGGGCAATGAGCAGTTCTTC. As protein: CASRKLAGEGNEQFF.

The chain uses TRBV7-2 and TRBJ2-7; TRBD2 matches 15 bases. V shed 4 bases, J shed 1 base, and the junction held 8 bases outside the gene matches. Germline V gene lookup returns CDR1 SGHTA and CDR2 FQGNSA. This CDR3 spans 18 amino acids. The CDR3 coding sequence is TGTGCCAGCAGCTCCCCAGGACTAGCGGGGGGGCGGTCCTACGAGCAGTACTTC. Translation: CASSSPGLAGGRSYEQYF.

The chain links TRBV20-1 to TRBJ1-2; TRBD1 is a possible D gene (6 bases). Germline-derived CDR1 and CDR2 are DFQATT and SNEGSKA (reference sequence). Trimming stripped 8 bases from V and 8 bases from J, with 24 bases between. The CDR3 extends over 14 amino acids. CDR3 DNA sequence: TGCAGTTCCTACGGGCCAGGGGAAGGAGAGGGCTACACCTTC. It specifies CSSYGPGEGEGYTF.

This clonotype was seen at least ten times. V gene TRBV9 combines with J gene TRBJ2-1; 11 bases agree with TRBD2. CDR1 and CDR2 from the germline V gene are SGDLS and YYNGEE. The CDR3 sequence is 16 residues long. Trimming took 7 bases from V and 7 from J; bases not matched to a gene: 13. This CDR3 reads CASGTSGGRSGNEQFF. CDR3 coding DNA: TGTGCCAGCGGTACTAGCGGGGGCCGCTCCGGGAATGAGCAGTTCTTC.

This clonotype was seen repeatedly, ten times or more. The chain couples TRBV19 to TRBJ1-1; unclear D gene. The CDR3 runs to 13 residues. The germline V and J ends were trimmed by 5 bases and 2 bases, with 9 bases remaining between them. Germline CDR1 is LNHDA and CDR2 is SQIVND (reference sequence). The CDR3 is CASSRGDNTEAFF. The CDR3, as DNA: TGTGCCAGTAGTCGCGGAGACAACACTGAAGCTTTCTTT.

There are many counts of this clonotype. The chain has TRBV6-1 and TRBJ1-3; maybe TRBD1 (5 bases). The V gene's germline CDR1 is MNHNS and CDR2 SASEGT. The CDR3 is 14 amino acids. The V gene lost 6 bases and the J gene lost 4 bases, with 13 bases spanning the gap. This CDR3 reads CASSLDSTGNTIYF. CDR3 nucleotide sequence: TGTGCCAGCAGCTTAGACAGTACCGGAAACACCATATATTTT.

This clonotype was seen repeatedly, ten times or more. J is TRBJ1-1 and V is TRBV12-3 or TRBV12-4; no clear D gene. This CDR3 spans 14 amino acids. Trimming took off 4 bases at V and 4 bases at J, with 13 bases between the two ends. CDR3 sequence reads: CASSSAGIGTEAFF. In DNA form, the CDR3 reads TGTGCCAGCAGTTCGGCGGGGATCGGCACTGAAGCTTTCTTT.

The V call is TRBV30, the J call TRBJ1-2, with 10 bases fitting TRBD1. Germline CDR1 is GTSNPN and CDR2 is SVGIG (reference sequence). With 2 bases clipped from V and 4 bases from J, the junction kept 7 bases outside the gene matches. The CDR3 spans 15 residues. DNA for the CDR3: TGTGCCTGGAGTTCAGGGACAGGGGATCTCTATGGCTACACCTTC. It encodes CAWSSGTGDLYGYTF.

The rearrangement uses TRBV15 and TRBJ2-1; the match to TRBD2 covers 10 bases. V lost 0 bases and J lost 8; bases outside the gene matches: 13. The CDR3 has 18 residues. Germline CDR1 reads LNHNV; CDR2 reads YYDKDF (reference sequence). CDR3 residues: CATSRDTLAGAPGDEQFF. The CDR3 coding sequence is TGTGCCACCAGCAGAGATACCCTAGCGGGAGCACCGGGGGATGAGCAGTTCTTC.

Regarding this clonotype: A far larger clone lies a single base away; this is likely a read error. The V call is TRBV5-5, the J call TRBJ1-3; D gene unclear. Germline CDR1 is SGHKS and CDR2 is YYEKEE (reference sequence). CDR3 length equals 16 residues. Trimming cost V 5 bases and J 4 bases, with 19 bases left between them. The CDR3 is CASSLKWTASGNTIYF. The CDR3 DNA reads as TGTGCCAGCAGTTTGAAATGGACTGCCTCAGGAAACACCATATATTTT.